These T cell receptor beta chains were read from a single sample in a study of cytotoxic CD8 clonotypes in ibrutinib-treated CLL. Clones were read by immunoSEQ multiplex PCR, and TCRdb kept only the in-frame ones, dropping some. This table holds 90,000 to 95,000 clones, roughly 80% found once. The sequencing used PBMCs, collected after 24 months of ibrutinib treatment. The receptors were gathered from a human donor with chronic lymphocytic leukemia. The CDR3 runs from the conserved cysteine through the conserved F or W. A D gene is named only where the DNA matches it firmly. Rows may omit the clone size; those that give it use once, few, many or a size class.

clone size	D gene	V gene	CDR3 length	J gene	CDR3 DNA	CDR3 protein
NA	TRBD2	TRBV7-3	15	TRBJ2-3	TGTGCCAGCAGCCAGGGACTAGCGGGACCAGATACGCAGTATTTT	CASSQGLAGPDTQYF
NA	NA	TRBV2	13	TRBJ1-2	TGTGCCAGCATGTTTGGGCGCCCCTATGGCTACACCTTC	CASMFGRPYGYTF
NA	NA	TRBV5-6	13	TRBJ2-7	TGTGCCAGCAGCTTGGGGCGATCCTACGAGCAGTACTTC	CASSLGRSYEQYF
NA	TRBD2	TRBV7-8	12	TRBJ2-7	TGTGCCAGCAGCTCCCACGGGGGGGAGCAGTACTTC	CASSSHGGEQYF
NA	NA	TRBV19	16	TRBJ2-4	TGTGCCAGTAGTCTGCCCGGGCTTGTGGCCAAAAACATTCAGTACTTC	CASSLPGLVAKNIQYF
NA	NA	TRBV30	13	TRBJ1-4	TGTGCCTGGGAACACGATACTAATGAAAAACTGTTTTTT	CAWEHDTNEKLFF
few	NA	TRBV11-2	17	TRBJ2-5	TGTGCCAGCAGTCGCAATCGGGGAGGAGAGTACCAAGAGACCCAGTACTTC	CASSRNRGGEYQETQYF
few	TRBD1	TRBV6-5	15	TRBJ1-4	TGTGCCAGCAGTTCTACAGGGGTCGCGAAGGAAAAACTGTTTTTT	CASSSTGVAKEKLFF
NA	TRBD1	TRBV11-2	16	TRBJ1-2	TGTGCCAGCAGCTTAGCTGCAGGGGGCGCCAACTATGGCTACACCTTC	CASSLAAGGANYGYTF
NA	NA	TRBV18	14	TRBJ1-3	TGTGCCAGCTCACCGGTGGCTCCTGGAAACACCATATATTTT	CASSPVAPGNTIYF
NA	NA	TRBV28	18	TRBJ2-3	TGTGCCAGCAGTTCCTTGGGGGCAGGGCAATCCTACACAGATACGCAGTATTTT	CASSSLGAGQSYTDTQYF
many	TRBD1	TRBV9	16	TRBJ1-2	TGTGCCAGCAGCGTGGAACCGGGACAGGTCGGTGGTGGCTACACCTTC	CASSVEPGQVGGGYTF
NA	TRBD1	TRBV19	12	TRBJ1-5	TGTGCCAGTAGCAGGGGGCCTCAGCCCCAGCATTTT	CASSRGPQPQHF
once	NA	TRBV11-2	15	TRBJ2-3	TGTGCCAGCAGCGCCCGATGGGTTGGCACAGATACGCAGTATTTT	CASSARWVGTDTQYF
few	NA	TRBV6-1	14	TRBJ2-2	TGTGCCAGCAAGGGTACGGCGAACACCGGGGAGCTGTTTTTT	CASKGTANTGELFF
NA	TRBD1	TRBV27	15	TRBJ1-1	TGTGCCAGCAGTTTAGGGGGGACAGGGGGCTCGAAAGCTTTCTTT	CASSLGGTGGSKAFF
NA	TRBD2	TRBV7-9	16	TRBJ2-2	TGTGCCAGCACAAAGGGCTCCAGCGGGAAAGAGAGGGAGCTGTTTTTT	CASTKGSSGKERELFF
NA	TRBD1	TRBV4-1	17	TRBJ1-1	TGCGCCAGCAGCCAGTCCCCAGGGGGGTCTGGGAACACTGAAGCTTTCTTT	CASSQSPGGSGNTEAFF
NA	NA	TRBV7-6	15	TRBJ2-7	TGTGCCAGCAGCTTAGCAAACCAGGACTCCTACGAGCAGTACTTC	CASSLANQDSYEQYF
many	NA	TRBV5-8	14	TRBJ1-1	TGTGCCAGCAGCTTGGATACTCCCTCCACTGAAGCTTTCTTT	CASSLDTPSTEAFF